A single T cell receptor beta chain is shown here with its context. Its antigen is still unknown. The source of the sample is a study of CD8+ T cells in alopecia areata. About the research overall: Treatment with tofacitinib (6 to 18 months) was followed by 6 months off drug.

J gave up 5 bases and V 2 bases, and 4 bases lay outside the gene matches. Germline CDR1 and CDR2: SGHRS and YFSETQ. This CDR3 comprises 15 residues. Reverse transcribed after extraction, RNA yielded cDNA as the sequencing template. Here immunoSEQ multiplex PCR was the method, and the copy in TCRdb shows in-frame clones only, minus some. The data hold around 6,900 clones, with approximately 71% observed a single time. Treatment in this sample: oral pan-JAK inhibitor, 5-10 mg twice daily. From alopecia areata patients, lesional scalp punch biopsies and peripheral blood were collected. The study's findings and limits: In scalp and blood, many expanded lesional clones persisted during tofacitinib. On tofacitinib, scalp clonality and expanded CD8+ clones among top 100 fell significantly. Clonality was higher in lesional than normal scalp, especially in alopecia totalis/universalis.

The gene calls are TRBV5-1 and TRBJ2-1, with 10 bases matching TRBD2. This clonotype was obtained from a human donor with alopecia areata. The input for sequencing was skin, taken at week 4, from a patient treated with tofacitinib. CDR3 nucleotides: TGCGCCAGCAGCTTTGGGACTAGCGTCGACAATGAGCAGTTCTTC. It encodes CASSFGTSVDNEQFF.